Listed below are T cell receptor beta chains from one sample, sequenced in a study of cytomegalovirus exposure and HLA in healthy donors. Profiled with immunoSEQ multiplex PCR; TCRdb holds only in-frame clones, not every one. The profile covers about 260,000 clones, with about 90% appearing a single time and approximately 3.1% taken by the ten largest. The specimen sequenced was PBMCs. The receptors stem from a woman under 40 in good health and CMV-seronegative. Both conserved end residues are part of each CDR3. A D gene is named only where the DNA matches it firmly. Not every row has a clone size; where given, it reads once, few, many or a size class.

D,J,size,V,CDR3,DNA
TRBD1,TRBJ1-2,.,TRBV4-3,CASSLGQEANYGYTF,TGCGCCAGCAGCCTCGGACAGGAGGCTAACTATGGCTACACCTTC
.,TRBJ2-5,.,TRBV12-5,CASAQGDWETQYF,TGTGCTAGTGCCCAAGGAGACTGGGAGACCCAGTACTTC
.,TRBJ1-1,.,TRBV25-1,CASSGLGGFTEAFF,TGTGCCAGCAGTGGGTTAGGGGGGTTCACTGAAGCTTTCTTT
.,TRBJ2-7,.,TRBV29-1,CSVGGASSYEQYF,TGCAGCGTTGGCGGGGCCAGCTCCTACGAGCAGTACTTC
.,TRBJ2-3,.,TRBV18,CASSPDSHTQYF,TGTGCCAGCTCACCGGACAGCCATACGCAGTATTTT
.,TRBJ2-7,.,TRBV6-5,CASRIVEMDYEQYF,TGTGCCAGCAGAATAGTGGAGATGGACTACGAGCAGTACTTC
TRBD1,TRBJ2-2,.,TRBV5-6,CASQGALTNTGELFF,TGTGCCTCGCAGGGGGCGCTTACGAACACCGGGGAGCTGTTTTTT
TRBD1,TRBJ1-2,.,TRBV5-4,CASSLDRGHGYTF,TGTGCCAGCAGCTTAGACAGGGGGCATGGCTACACCTTC
TRBD1,TRBJ1-1,few,TRBV7-9,CASVDRGNTEAFF,TGTGCCAGCGTGGACAGGGGGAACACTGAAGCTTTCTTT
TRBD2,TRBJ2-3,once,TRBV9,CASSVVGGRPGDTQYF,TGTGCCAGCAGCGTAGTCGGCGGGAGGCCTGGAGATACGCAGTATTTT
.,TRBJ2-3,.,TRBV6-4,CASSPRQIPDTQYF,TGTGCCAGCAGCCCCAGGCAGATCCCAGATACGCAGTATTTT
.,TRBJ1-2,.,TRBV6-1,CASSENYGYTF,TGTGCCAGCAGCGAAAACTATGGCTACACCTTC
TRBD1,TRBJ1-4,.,TRBV9,CASATRPGTGVEKLFF,TGTGCCAGCGCTACTCGCCCCGGGACAGGGGTAGAAAAACTGTTTTTT
TRBD2,TRBJ2-7,.,TRBV28,CASSPAGGPYEQYF,TGTGCCAGCAGCCCAGCGGGAGGGCCCTACGAGCAGTACTTC
.,TRBJ2-1,.,TRBV4-3,CASSQVVPPGDNEQFF,TGCGCCAGCAGCCAAGTGGTCCCCCCAGGCGACAATGAGCAGTTCTTC